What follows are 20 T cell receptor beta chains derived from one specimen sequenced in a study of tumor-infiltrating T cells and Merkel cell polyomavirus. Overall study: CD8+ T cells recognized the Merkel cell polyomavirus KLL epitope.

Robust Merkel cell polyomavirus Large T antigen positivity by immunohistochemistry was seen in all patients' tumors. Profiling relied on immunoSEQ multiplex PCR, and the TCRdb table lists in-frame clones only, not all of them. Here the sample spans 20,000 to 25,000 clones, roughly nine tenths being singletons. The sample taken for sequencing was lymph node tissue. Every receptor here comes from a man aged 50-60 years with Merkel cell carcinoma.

The CDR3 DNA reads as TGCGCCAGCAGTGAGCCGAAATCGGGAGCAGATACGCAGTATTTT. Its translation: CASSEPKSGADTQYF. The chain couples TRBV10-1 to TRBJ2-3; the D gene is possibly TRBD2 (6 bases). The V gene lost 2 bases and the J gene lost 4 bases, with 13 bases spanning the gap. Germline CDR1 WNHNN, CDR2 SYGVQD (reference sequence). The CDR3 runs to 15 residues.

The CDR3 DNA sequence: TGTGCCAGCGTGAGGACTAGCGGGAGGATTTATGAGCAGTTCTTC. This translates into CASVRTSGRIYEQFF. The rearrangement links TRBV6-1 to TRBJ2-1, with 14 nucleotides matching TRBD2. This CDR3 has 15 amino acids. CDR1 MNHNS and CDR2 SASEGT come from the germline V gene. After removal of 8 bases from V and 8 bases from J, the junction contained 8 bases not matched to a gene.

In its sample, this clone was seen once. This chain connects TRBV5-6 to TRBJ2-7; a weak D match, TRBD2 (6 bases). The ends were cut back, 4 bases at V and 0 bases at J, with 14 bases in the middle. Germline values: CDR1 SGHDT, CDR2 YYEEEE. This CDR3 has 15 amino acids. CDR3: CASSAGRRASYEQYF. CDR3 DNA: TGTGCCAGCAGCGCGGGACGCCGGGCCTCCTACGAGCAGTACTTC.

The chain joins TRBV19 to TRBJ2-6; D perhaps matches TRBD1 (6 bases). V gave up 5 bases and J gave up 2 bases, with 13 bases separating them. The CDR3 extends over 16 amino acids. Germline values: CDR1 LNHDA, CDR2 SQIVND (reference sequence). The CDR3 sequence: CASSLNRVPGANVLTF. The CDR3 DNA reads TGTGCCAGTAGTTTAAACAGGGTCCCTGGGGCCAACGTCCTGACTTTC.

The CDR3 loop is CASTPGSKGYTF. The CDR3 coding sequence is TGTGCCAGCACGCCGGGATCGAAGGGCTACACCTTC. This chain links TRBV6-5 with TRBJ1-2; D not resolved. This CDR3 is built from 12 residues. Germline loops: CDR1 MNHEY, CDR2 SVGAGI. Trimming took 7 bases from V and 8 from J, leaving 14 bases between them.

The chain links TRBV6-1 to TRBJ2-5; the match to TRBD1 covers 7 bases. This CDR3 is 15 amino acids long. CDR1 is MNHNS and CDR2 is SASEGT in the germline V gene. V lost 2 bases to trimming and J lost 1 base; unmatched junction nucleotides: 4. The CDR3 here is CASSEQTGAQETQYF. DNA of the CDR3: TGTGCCAGCAGTGAACAAACAGGGGCCCAAGAGACCCAGTACTTC.

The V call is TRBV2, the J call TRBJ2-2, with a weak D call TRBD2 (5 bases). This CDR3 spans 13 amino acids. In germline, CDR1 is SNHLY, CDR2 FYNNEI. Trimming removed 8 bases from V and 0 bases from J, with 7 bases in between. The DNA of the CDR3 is TGTGCCAGCGGACTTTCGAACACCGGGGAGCTGTTTTTT. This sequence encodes CASGLSNTGELFF.

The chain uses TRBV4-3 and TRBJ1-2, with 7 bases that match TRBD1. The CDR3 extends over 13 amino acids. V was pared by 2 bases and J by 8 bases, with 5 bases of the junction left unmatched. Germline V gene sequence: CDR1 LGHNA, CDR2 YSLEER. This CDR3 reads CASSQLTGAGYTF. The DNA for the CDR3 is TGCGCCAGCAGCCAATTAACAGGGGCGGGCTACACCTTC.

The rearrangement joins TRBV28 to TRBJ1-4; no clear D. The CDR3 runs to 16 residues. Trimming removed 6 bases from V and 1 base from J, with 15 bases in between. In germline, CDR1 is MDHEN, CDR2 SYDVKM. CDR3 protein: CASSPRVQETNEKLFF. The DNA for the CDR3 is TGTGCCAGCAGCCCCCGGGTACAAGAAACTAATGAAAAACTGTTTTTT. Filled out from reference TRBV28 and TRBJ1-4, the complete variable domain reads DVKVTQSSRYLVKRTGEKVFLECVQDMDHENMFWYRQDPGLGLRLIYFSYDVKMKEKGDIPEGYSVSREKKERFSLILESASTNQTSMYLCASSPRVQETNEKLFFGSGTQLSVL.

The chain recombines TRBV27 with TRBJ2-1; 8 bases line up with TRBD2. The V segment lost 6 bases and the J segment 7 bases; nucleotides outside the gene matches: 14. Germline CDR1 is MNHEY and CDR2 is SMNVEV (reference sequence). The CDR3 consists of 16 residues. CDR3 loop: CASSTIRGGHLNEQFF. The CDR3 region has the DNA TGTGCCAGCAGCACCATCCGGGGGGGCCATTTGAATGAGCAGTTCTTC.

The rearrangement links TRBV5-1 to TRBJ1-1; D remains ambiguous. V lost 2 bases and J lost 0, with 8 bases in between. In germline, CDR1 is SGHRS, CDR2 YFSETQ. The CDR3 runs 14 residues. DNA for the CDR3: TGCGCCAGCAGCTTAGCCATCATGAACACTGAAGCTTTCTTT. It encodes CASSLAIMNTEAFF. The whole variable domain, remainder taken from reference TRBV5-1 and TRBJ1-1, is KAGVTQTPRYLIKTRGQQVTLSCSPISGHRSVSWYQQTPGQGLQFLFEYFSETQRNKGNFPGRFSGRQFSNSRSEMNVSTLELGDSALYLCASSLAIMNTEAFFGQGTRLTVV.

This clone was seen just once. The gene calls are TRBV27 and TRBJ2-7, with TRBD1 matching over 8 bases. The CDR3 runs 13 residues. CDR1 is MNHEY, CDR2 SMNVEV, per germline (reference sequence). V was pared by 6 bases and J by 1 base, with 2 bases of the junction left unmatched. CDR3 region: CASRRQGSYEQYF. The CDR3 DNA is TGTGCCAGCAGGCGACAGGGGTCCTACGAGCAGTACTTC.

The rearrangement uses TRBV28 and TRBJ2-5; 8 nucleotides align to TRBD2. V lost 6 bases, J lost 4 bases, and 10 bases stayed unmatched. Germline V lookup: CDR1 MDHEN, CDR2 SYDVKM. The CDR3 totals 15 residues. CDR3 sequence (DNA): TGTGCCAGCAGGACGGGCGGGAGGTTTGGAGAGACCCAGTACTTC. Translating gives CASRTGGRFGETQYF.

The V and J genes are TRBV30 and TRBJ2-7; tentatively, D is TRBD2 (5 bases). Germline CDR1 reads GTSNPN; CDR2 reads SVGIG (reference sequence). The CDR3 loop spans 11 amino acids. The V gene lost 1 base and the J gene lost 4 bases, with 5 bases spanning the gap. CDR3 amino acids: CAWSGGYEQYF. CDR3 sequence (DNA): TGTGCCTGGAGTGGCGGGTACGAGCAGTACTTC.

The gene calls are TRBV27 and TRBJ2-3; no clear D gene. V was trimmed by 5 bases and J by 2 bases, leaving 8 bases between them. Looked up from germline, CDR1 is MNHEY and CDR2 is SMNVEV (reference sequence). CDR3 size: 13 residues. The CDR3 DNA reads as TGTGCCAGCAGTCCTCCTAACACAGATACGCAGTATTTT. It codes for CASSPPNTDTQYF.

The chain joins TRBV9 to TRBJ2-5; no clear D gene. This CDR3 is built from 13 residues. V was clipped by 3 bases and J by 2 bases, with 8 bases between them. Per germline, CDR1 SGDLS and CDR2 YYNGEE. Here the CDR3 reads CASSGKEQETQYF. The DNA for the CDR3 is TGTGCCAGCAGCGGGAAGGAGCAAGAGACCCAGTACTTC.

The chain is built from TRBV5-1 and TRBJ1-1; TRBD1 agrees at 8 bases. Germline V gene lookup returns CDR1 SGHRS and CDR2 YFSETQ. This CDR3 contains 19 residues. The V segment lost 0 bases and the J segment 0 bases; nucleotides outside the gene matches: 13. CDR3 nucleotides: TGCGCCAGCAGCTTGGCCTGGGCAGGGGGCGTAAGAATGAACACTGAAGCTTTCTTT. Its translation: CASSLAWAGGVRMNTEAFF.

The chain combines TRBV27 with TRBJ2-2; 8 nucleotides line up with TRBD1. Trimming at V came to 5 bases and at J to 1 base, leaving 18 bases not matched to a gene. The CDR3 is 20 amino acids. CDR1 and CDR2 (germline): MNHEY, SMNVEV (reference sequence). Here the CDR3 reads CASSRTPNPTGVGNTGELFF. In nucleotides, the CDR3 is TGTGCCAGCAGTCGCACACCAAATCCGACAGGGGTCGGGAACACCGGGGAGCTGTTTTTT.

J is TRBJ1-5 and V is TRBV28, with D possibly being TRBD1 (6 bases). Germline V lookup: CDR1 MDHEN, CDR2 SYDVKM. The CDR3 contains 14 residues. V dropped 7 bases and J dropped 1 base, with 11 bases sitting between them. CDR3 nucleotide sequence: TGTGCCAGCACTCAGGGGCAAAGCAATCAGCCCCAGCATTTT. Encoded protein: CASTQGQSNQPQHF.

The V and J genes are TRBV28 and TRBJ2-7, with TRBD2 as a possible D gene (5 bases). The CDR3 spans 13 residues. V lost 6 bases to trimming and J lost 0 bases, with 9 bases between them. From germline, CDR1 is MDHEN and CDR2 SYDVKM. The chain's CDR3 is CASRPGSSYEQYF. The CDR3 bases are TGTGCCAGCAGACCGGGATCCTCCTACGAGCAGTACTTC.